This TCR beta chain was identified in a study of radiation and T cells in renal cell carcinoma. Study overall: Nephrectomy followed 15 Gy stereotactic body radiation by 4 weeks. Whole-study results and caveats: From baseline, blood top tumor clonotypes peaked at 2 weeks post-radiation.

The table came from immunoSEQ multiplex PCR; TCRdb's copy has only in-frame clones and leaves some out. Here the sample spans almost 50,000 clones, 75% to 90% being singletons. Germline V CDR1 and CDR2: MNHEY, SVGAGI. V was trimmed by 2 bases and J by 2 bases, leaving 6 bases between them. CDR3 length: 14 residues. For this clone: Its antigen remains unidentified.

Described time point: blood 2 weeks post-SBRT. Treatment denoted: 15 Gy SBRT to primary tumor, nephrectomy 4 weeks later. After SBRT, blood was collected at 2 and 4 weeks, plus baseline. The patient's renal cell carcinoma had clear cell pathology. The receptor's source is a woman in her 70s with renal cell carcinoma. This chain uses TRBV6-5 with TRBJ1-4; D uncertain. This material consisted of blood, taken from a patient whose treatment included radiotherapy and nephrectomy. The CDR3 loop is CASSYVRTNEKLFF. The CDR3 DNA reads TGTGCCAGCAGTTACGTCAGGACTAATGAAAAACTGTTTTTT.